This TCR beta chain was profiled in a study of human T cells and chemical hapten exposure (dated by TCRdb to the early 2020s). For context, the study as a whole: For sensitization, 2% DPC in acetone was applied to a 2 cm by 2 cm area of upper inner arm skin. Peripheral blood TCR repertoire changes were tracked in vivo in alopecia patients during primary and secondary sensitization to the hapten diphenylcyclopropenone (DPC). Weekly therapeutic DPC doses were additionally applied to the scalp of patients throughout the roughly 25-week study period. Patch testing was done on the upper back using Finn chambers containing 0.01% DPC, and results were scored after 6 days according to International Contact Dermatitis Research Group standards. Blood samples were taken from patients before sensitization (week 0) and at 2, 6 and about 24 weeks after DPC sensitization. Libraries were pooled for sequencing, and per-sample TCR yields varied mainly because of small differences in library volumes within the pool. The mostly female patient cohort included alopecia areata with under or over 50% scalp involvement, alopecia totalis and alopecia universalis. Blood for TCR sequencing was provided by twenty-nine alopecia patients at one to four time points (pre-sensitization, 2, 6 and 24 weeks).

Results the study describes overall, beyond this receptor: Repeated subsampling changed both the strength of the expansion versus patch-test correlation and the threshold at which that correlation became significant. The number of PT1 expanded TCRs positively correlated with patch test score, significant at thresholds 8, 16 and 32 but not 4. Expanded TCRs formed significantly more large CDR3 similarity clusters than pre-sensitization or healthy control sets, consistent with antigen-driven responses. The number of TCRs above 1 in 1000 frequency did not change with DPC sensitization; there was no evidence of global repertoire structure alterations. All patients had alopecia, a presumed autoimmune disease, so their immune response might differ from that of healthy individuals.

In light of the paper, this sample's time point label describes: patch test 3, about 24 weeks after DPC sensitization. The meaning of the sample's treatment or condition label: therapeutic diphenylcyclopropenone sensitization with weekly scalp DPC. At each patch-test visit, blood was drawn before the patch test was applied. Patients were eligible if aged 18 to 70, diagnosed with alopecia and judged suitable for DPC therapy, and pregnant patients were excluded. Unfractionated whole blood was collected in Tempus Blood RNA tubes, and total RNA was extracted from that blood. From a lookup of the germline V gene, CDR1 and CDR2 are MGHRA and YSYEKL. Counted from cysteine to phenylalanine, this CDR3 has 14 amino acids. Only the CDR3 part of the read is kept: 42 bases, read in frame from the first base. V has 2 bases trimmed and J has 3 bases trimmed; junction bases matching no gene number 2. Points on this clonotype: What antigen it recognizes has not been identified. Qualities for individual bases were not recorded, and no much larger clone is one base off.

The library relied on RACE. TCRdb records NextSeq 500 as the sequencer. Library preparation attached unique molecular identifiers to individual cDNA molecules for quantitative, reproducible TCR counting. From each blood RNA sample, both TCR alpha and TCR beta chains were sequenced. Per the authors' processing: The median number of TCRs per sample was some 100,000, ranging from roughly 23,224 to 690,600. The Decombinator software suite was used to annotate V, J and CDR3 in the TCR reads. To make PS versus PT1 abundance plots, every sample was subsampled to the same number of TCRs (28,000). Expanded TCRs were defined as absent before sensitization and observed at least eight times at the 2-week time point. TCRdb reprocessed the public reads (quality trimming at Q25 with fastp, clone calling with MiXCR) and kept in-frame beta chains. For every CDR3 protein sequence, its rows merge into one entry that carries the most common genes and DNA. The V and J calls, along with clone size, are taken from TCRdb and not from the paper's own processing. This sample comprises 80,000 to 100,000 distinct CDR3 sequences, roughly a tenth of them detected only once. The ten largest clones add up to roughly 1% of the sample.

The V and J segments used are TRBV4-1 and TRBJ1-2, and 8 bases in between align with TRBD1. This sample comprised whole blood, obtained in connection with sensitization to the hapten diphenylcyclopropenone (DPC). The sequence came from a woman aged 25 to 39 with alopecia areata. Some clones in this sample may be carry-over from other donors' samples. The DNA is TGCGCCAGCAGCCAACTACAGGGGGACTATGGCTACACCTTC. This codes for CASSQLQGDYGYTF.